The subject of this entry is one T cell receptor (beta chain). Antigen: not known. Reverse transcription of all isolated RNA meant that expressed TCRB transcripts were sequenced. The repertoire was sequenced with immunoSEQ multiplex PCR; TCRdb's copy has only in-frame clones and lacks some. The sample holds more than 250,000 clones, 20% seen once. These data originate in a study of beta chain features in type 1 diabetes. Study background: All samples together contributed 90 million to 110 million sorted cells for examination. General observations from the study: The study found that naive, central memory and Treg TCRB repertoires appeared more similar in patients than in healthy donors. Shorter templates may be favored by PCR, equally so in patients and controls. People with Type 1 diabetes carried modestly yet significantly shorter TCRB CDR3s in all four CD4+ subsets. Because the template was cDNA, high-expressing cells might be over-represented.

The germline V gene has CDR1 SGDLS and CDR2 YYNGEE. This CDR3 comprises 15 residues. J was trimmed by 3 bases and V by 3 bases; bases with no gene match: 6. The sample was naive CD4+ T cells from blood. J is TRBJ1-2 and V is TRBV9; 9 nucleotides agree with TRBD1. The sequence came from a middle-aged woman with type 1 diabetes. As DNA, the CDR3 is TGTGCCAGCAGCGGACCGGGACAGGGAGACTATGGCTACACCTTC. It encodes CASSGPGQGDYGYTF.